Listed below are T cell receptor beta chains from one sample, sequenced in a study of human T cells and chemical hapten exposure. Using its own MiXCR run on the 5' RACE reads, TCRdb lists one record per CDR3 protein. This sample has about 80,000 distinct CDR3 sequences; about 16% occur once, and the top ten carry under 7.5%. Receptors originate from a female donor in good health. Both conserved end residues are part of each CDR3. Each record gives: J gene, V gene, D gene, clone size, CDR3 DNA, CDR3 protein. The D gene is left open where the match is weak. Clone size is shown for a subset of rows, as once, few, many or a class of expanded clone.

J: TRBJ2-1
V: TRBV20-1
D: TRBD2
size: many
DNA: TGCAGTGTCGTGACTAGCGGTGGGGACTACAATGAGCAGTTCTTC
CDR3: CSVVTSGGDYNEQFF

J: TRBJ1-1
V: TRBV12-3/TRBV12-4
D: -
size: few
DNA: TGTGCCAGCTCAATGAGGGGCCCTGAAGCTTTCTTT
CDR3: CASSMRGPEAFF

J: TRBJ2-5
V: TRBV4-2
D: TRBD2
size: many
DNA: TGTGCCAGCAGCCAAGATTTGAGACTAGCGGGAGGGCCGAGGGAGACCCAGTACTTC
CDR3: CASSQDLRLAGGPRETQYF

J: TRBJ1-1
V: TRBV5-1
D: -
size: many
DNA: TGCGCCAGCAGCTTGGGACTAAACACTGAAGCTTTCTTT
CDR3: CASSLGLNTEAFF

J: TRBJ1-3
V: TRBV29-1
D: TRBD1
size: -
DNA: TGCAGCGTCGGAACTACGCCGGGACAGGATTTT
CDR3: CSVGTTPGQDF

J: TRBJ2-7
V: TRBV19
D: -
size: few
DNA: TGTGCCAGTAGTCTGACAGTTCTTCCTATCTACGAGCAGTACTTC
CDR3: CASSLTVLPIYEQYF

J: TRBJ1-5
V: TRBV19
D: -
size: few
DNA: TGTGCCAGTAGTATAAGGACACCCAATCAGCCCCAGCATTTT
CDR3: CASSIRTPNQPQHF

J: TRBJ2-5
V: TRBV10-3
D: TRBD1
size: -
DNA: TGTGCCATCAGTGCCACAGGGGTCCAAGAGACCCAGTACTTC
CDR3: CAISATGVQETQYF

J: TRBJ2-3
V: TRBV6-4
D: TRBD2
size: few
DNA: TGTGCCAGCAGTGACCGGGGGGGCACAGATACGCAGTATTTT
CDR3: CASSDRGGTDTQYF

J: TRBJ2-5
V: TRBV6-2/TRBV6-3
D: -
size: many
DNA: TGTGCCAGCAGTCGACTAGGAGAAGAGACCCAGTACTTC
CDR3: CASSRLGEETQYF

J: TRBJ1-3
V: TRBV5-6
D: -
size: few
DNA: TGTGCCAGCAGCGTGGGACCCACGAGCTCTGGAAACACCATATATTTT
CDR3: CASSVGPTSSGNTIYF

J: TRBJ2-7
V: TRBV20-1
D: TRBD1
size: few
DNA: TGCAGTGCTGCCGGGACAGGGGGCTTCTACGAGCAGTACTTC
CDR3: CSAAGTGGFYEQYF

J: TRBJ1-1
V: TRBV10-3
D: -
size: -
DNA: TGTGCCATCAGTGAGCGGGCAGTGGAGGGGAACACTGAAGCTTTCTTT
CDR3: CAISERAVEGNTEAFF

J: TRBJ2-3
V: TRBV6-2/TRBV6-3
D: -
size: -
DNA: TGTGCCAGCAAGGCGACTGTCACAGATACGCAGTATTTT
CDR3: CASKATVTDTQYF

J: TRBJ2-7
V: TRBV5-1
D: TRBD1
size: few
DNA: TGCGCCAGCAGCCCCGCCGACAGGGGGCGGGAGCAGTACTTC
CDR3: CASSPADRGREQYF

J: TRBJ2-1
V: TRBV6-5
D: -
size: -
DNA: TGTGCCAGCAGTACTACTGGTCTCGAGCAGTTCTTC
CDR3: CASSTTGLEQFF

J: TRBJ2-3
V: TRBV10-3
D: -
size: -
DNA: TGTGCCATCAGTGAGTCTGGAACTCCAGATACGCAGTATTTT
CDR3: CAISESGTPDTQYF

J: TRBJ2-1
V: TRBV10-3
D: TRBD1
size: few
DNA: TGTGCCATCAGTGGACAGGGACAGGGCAATGAGCAGTTCTTC
CDR3: CAISGQGQGNEQFF

J: TRBJ2-3
V: TRBV7-2
D: -
size: -
DNA: TGTGCCAGCAGCTCCCCTTCCCGAACCTTCTCTAGCACAGATACGCAGTATTTT
CDR3: CASSSPSRTFSSTDTQYF

J: TRBJ1-1
V: TRBV6-1
D: -
size: -
DNA: TGTGCCAGCAGACTTCTGGACAGTATGAACACTGAAGCTTTCTTT
CDR3: CASRLLDSMNTEAFF